The clone carrying this T cell receptor beta chain was seen many times. What it binds is unknown. Patients had received no treatment of any kind before thyroid surgery. The data originate from a study of metastatic and nonmetastatic thyroid tumors. Study at large: Thyroid patients, malignant and benign, had repertoires compared across blood and tumor or nodule tissue.

Methods used by the authors: Construction of a distant-metastasis classifier for papillary thyroid cancer relied on CDR3 differences across clinicopathological groups. TCRdb reprocessed the PCR reads via MiXCR. The V and J calls come from TCRdb's annotation, not from the publication. The table records around 15,000 clones, about 29% of them present only once. This CDR3 has 15 amino acids. Per germline, CDR1 SGHTA and CDR2 FQGNSA. J was trimmed by 2 bases and V by 7 bases; bases with no gene match: 8. General study results and limits: For both blood and tumor, malignant thyroid tumors reportedly showed significantly higher TCR beta diversity than benign nodules did.

The clonotype was recovered from a female donor with papillary thyroid cancer or a benign thyroid nodule (not recorded which). Some clones in this sample may be carry-over from other donors' samples. The genes are TRBV7-2 and TRBJ2-7, with 10 bases matching TRBD2. Source material: blood. DNA of the CDR3: TGTGCCAGCACCCAGGGGCTAGCGGGGGCCTACGAGCAGTACTTC. Encoded protein: CASTQGLAGAYEQYF.